This entry lists 24 T cell receptor beta chains sequenced from one sample in a study of CD8 T cells in ankylosing spondylitis (dated by TCRdb to about 2017). Overall study results and their limits: A TCR beta motif of several highly homologous amino acid variants appeared characteristic of blood from ankylosing spondylitis patients.

The antigens these receptors bind are not known. The library was made by 5' RACE. The instrument given in TCRdb is Illumina HiSeq 2500. TCRdb trimmed the raw reads at Q25, called clones with MiXCR and kept productive beta chains. When rows share a CDR3 protein, they turn into one entry using the most common DNA and genes. A total of 700,000 to 850,000 distinct CDR3 sequences appear in this sample, over 9.5% of them only once. The ten largest clonotypes hold approximately 0.46% of the sample. Material for sequencing was blood, either unsorted or a sorted T cell fraction (not recorded which). All receptors derive from a male donor with ankylosing spondylitis.

The chain is built from TRBV20-1 and TRBJ1-4; a weak D match, TRBD1 (5 bases). Deletions cut 6 bases from V and 11 bases from J, with 16 bases between. The CDR3 loop spans 12 amino acids. CDR1 is DFQATT and CDR2 is SNEGSKA in the germline V gene (reference sequence). DNA for the CDR3: TGCAGTGCCAAAAGACAGCGATTGAAACTGTTTTTT. Amino acids: CSAKRQRLKLFF.

This clonotype was seen repeatedly, ten times or more. The chain links TRBV12-3 or TRBV12-4 to TRBJ1-1; D gene unclear. Deletions cut 5 bases from V and 0 bases from J, with 7 bases between. There are 13 residues in the CDR3. This CDR3 reads CASSQWMNTEAFF. The DNA of the CDR3 is TGTGCCAGCAGTCAGTGGATGAACACTGAAGCTTTCTTT.

This clonotype has ten or more counts. The chain uses TRBV20-1 and TRBJ2-3; tentative D call: TRBD1 (5 bases). This CDR3 is built from 12 residues. V shed 3 bases and J shed 3 bases, with 7 bases lying between them. Germline V gives CDR1 DFQATT, CDR2 SNEGSKA (reference sequence). DNA for the CDR3: TGCAGTGCTAGTCACAGGACAGATACGCAGTATTTT. Translation: CSASHRTDTQYF.

In its sample, this clonotype was seen a few times. The chain employs TRBV29-1 and TRBJ1-2; the D is unclear. Trimming cost V 3 bases and J 8 bases, with 10 bases left between them. Germline V gene lookup returns CDR1 SQVTM and CDR2 ANQGSEA. The CDR3 runs 11 residues. The chain's CDR3 is CSVDGSGGYTF. As DNA, the CDR3 is TGCAGCGTTGACGGTAGTGGGGGCTACACCTTC.

This clonotype has ten or more counts. This chain joins TRBV24-1 and TRBJ2-1; D tentatively fits TRBD1 or TRBD2 (5 bases each). Trimming shortened V by 4 bases and J by 10 bases, and 13 bases separated the two germline ends. Germline V lookup: CDR1 KGHDR, CDR2 SFDVKD. This CDR3 comprises 13 residues. CDR3 DNA: TGTGCCACCAGTGACGGGACGCGCCAAGAGCAGTTCTTC. It codes for CATSDGTRQEQFF.

This clonotype turned up a few times. V is TRBV5-1 and J is TRBJ1-4; no firm D call. This CDR3 is 15 amino acids long. V lost 1 base and J 4 bases, leaving 11 bases between the germline ends. The germline CDR1 and CDR2 sequences are SGHRS and YFSETQ. The CDR3 DNA follows: TGCGCCAGCAGCTTGTCGGCCAGATATAATGAAAAACTGTTTTTT. Protein: CASSLSARYNEKLFF.

This clonotype was counted many times. V and J are TRBV5-4 and TRBJ2-1, with D possibly TRBD2 on 5 matching bases. Trimming pared 0 bases from V and 6 bases from J, leaving 13 bases between. Germline lookup yields CDR1 SGHNT and CDR2 YYREEE (reference sequence). This CDR3 comprises 15 residues. CDR3 sequence reads: CASSLGGVLLNEQFF. The CDR3 DNA is TGTGCCAGCAGCTTGGGGGGAGTCTTGCTCAATGAGCAGTTCTTC.

This clonotype was found a few times. This rearrangement joins TRBV5-8 to TRBJ1-5, with D perhaps TRBD1 (5 bases). V gave up 4 bases and J gave up 0 bases, with 14 bases separating them. From germline, CDR1 is SGHTS and CDR2 YDEGEE. The CDR3 is made up of 16 amino acids. DNA for the CDR3: TGTGCCAGCAGCAGACGACAGTTAATTAGCAATCAGCCCCAGCATTTT. It yields the protein CASSRRQLISNQPQHF.

The chain links TRBV4-2 to TRBJ2-2; the match to TRBD2 covers 7 bases. The length of the CDR3 is 16 residues. The V and J ends lost 4 bases and 6 bases, in that order; junction bases with no gene match: 11. The germline gives CDR1 LGHNA, CDR2 YNFKEQ. CDR3 sequence: CASSRTATSAPGELFF. The CDR3 DNA reads TGTGCCAGCAGCCGGACGGCTACTAGCGCCCCCGGGGAGCTGTTTTTT.

The gene calls are TRBV5-1 and TRBJ1-1, with a tentative D call TRBD1 (6 bases). Trimming shortened V by 2 bases and J by 4 bases, and 15 bases separated the two germline ends. Germline loops: CDR1 SGHRS, CDR2 YFSETQ. This CDR3 is built from 15 residues. The CDR3 protein is CASSLQGNPPTEAFF. DNA for the CDR3: TGCGCCAGCAGCTTACAGGGAAATCCCCCCACTGAAGCTTTCTTT.

The CDR3 nucleotides read TGCAGTGCTAGAATGAATCCCGTTGACTACGAGCAGTACTTC. Translating it yields CSARMNPVDYEQYF. This chain connects TRBV20-1 to TRBJ2-7; D is ambiguous. The V end was cut by 2 bases, the J end by 3 bases, with 14 bases between. The CDR3 has 14 amino acids. Germline assignment: CDR1 DFQATT and CDR2 SNEGSKA (reference sequence).

This clonotype has a count of ten or more. This sequence joins TRBV29-1 and TRBJ2-3; 13 bases are a match to TRBD2. Germline V gene sequence: CDR1 SQVTM, CDR2 ANQGSEA. The CDR3 consists of 13 residues. Trimming cost V 4 bases and J 6 bases; bases outside gene matches: 1. CDR3 sequence: CSVGTSGSDTQYF. The DNA for the CDR3 is TGCAGCGTTGGGACTAGCGGGAGTGATACGCAGTATTTT.

This clonotype turned up a few times. The chain couples TRBV5-6 to TRBJ2-7; 7 nucleotides match TRBD1. This CDR3 is 16 amino acids long. Germline lookup yields CDR1 SGHDT and CDR2 YYEEEE. Losses at the gene ends were 1 base for V and 5 bases for J; bases not matched to a gene: 12. CDR3 loop: CASSLNSYRGRHEQYF. The CDR3 nucleotides are TGTGCCAGCAGCTTGAACTCGTACAGGGGTCGGCACGAGCAGTACTTC.

This clonotype has only a few counts. The chain joins TRBV4-3 to TRBJ1-2; 11 positions agree with TRBD1. Germline V CDR1 and CDR2: LGHNA, YSLEER. J was trimmed by 4 bases and V by 3 bases; bases with no gene match: 7. The CDR3 covers 16 residues. The CDR3 DNA sequence: TGCGCCAGCAGCCAGCGCGGGACAGGGGGTTTCTATGGCTACACCTTC. Protein product: CASSQRGTGGFYGYTF.

Comment on this clonotype: Relative to the germline gene, one junction end is altered; a read error may explain this. This chain joins TRBV20-1 and TRBJ2-3; 10 nucleotides line up with TRBD2. This CDR3 region has 16 residues. Looked up from germline, CDR1 is DFQATT and CDR2 is SNEGSKA (reference sequence). CDR3 residues: CCARDPAGGPGDTQYF. For the CDR3, the DNA is TGCTGTGCTAGAGACCCAGCGGGAGGGCCGGGAGATACGCAGTATTTT.

This clonotype was recorded a few times. The gene calls are TRBV20-1 and TRBJ2-5; weak D call: TRBD2 (6 bases). This CDR3 has 14 residues. Germline CDR1 and CDR2: DFQATT and SNEGSKA (reference sequence). The germline V and J ends were trimmed by 3 bases and 2 bases, with 13 bases remaining between them. DNA of the CDR3: TGCAGTGCTAGCGGGAGCTTGGATCAAGAGACCCAGTACTTC. Amino acids: CSASGSLDQETQYF.

This rearrangement joins TRBV6-2 or TRBV6-3 to TRBJ2-7; perhaps TRBD1 as D (6 bases). Per germline, CDR1 MNHEY and CDR2 SVGEGT. V was clipped by 7 bases and J by 3 bases, with 16 bases between them. The CDR3 extends over 14 amino acids. CDR3 bases: TGTGCCAGCACCCCCTACAGGGCCATCTACGAGCAGTACTTC. Its translation is CASTPYRAIYEQYF.

The rearrangement joins TRBV5-8 to TRBJ1-5, with D perhaps TRBD1 (5 bases). This CDR3 is 15 amino acids long. Germline values: CDR1 SGHTS, CDR2 YDEGEE. Trimming left V 0 bases short and J 4 bases short, with 11 bases between. The CDR3, as DNA: TGTGCCAGCAGCTTGGGACCATGGACAAATCAGCCCCAGCATTTT. Translating gives CASSLGPWTNQPQHF.

The chain couples TRBV6-1 to TRBJ2-3; 11 nucleotides agree with TRBD2. Germline V CDR1 and CDR2: MNHNS, SASEGT. With 2 bases clipped from V and 7 bases from J, the junction kept 8 bases outside the gene matches. The CDR3 is 16 amino acids. CDR3 sequence reads: CASSERSTSGANTQYF. DNA of the CDR3: TGTGCCAGCAGTGAAAGATCGACTAGCGGGGCCAATACGCAGTATTTT.

The table lists this clonotype with a few counts. The V gene is TRBV9, the J gene TRBJ2-3; 8 bases map to TRBD2. CDR3 size: 13 residues. Trimming took 3 bases from V and 13 from J; bases not matched to a gene: 10. Germline CDR1 reads SGDLS; CDR2 reads YYNGEE. CDR3 in amino acids: CASSAYSAGAEYF. The CDR3 nucleotides are TGTGCCAGCAGCGCTTACTCAGCGGGAGCAGAGTATTTT.

In this sample, this clonotype turned up many times. This chain links TRBV20-1 with TRBJ1-1; tentative D call: TRBD1 (6 bases). V shed 5 bases and J shed 0 bases, with 13 bases lying between them. CDR3 length: 14 residues. The germline gives CDR1 DFQATT, CDR2 SNEGSKA (reference sequence). The CDR3 loop reads CSAWKQGLNTEAFF. CDR3 bases: TGCAGTGCTTGGAAGCAGGGGTTGAACACTGAAGCTTTCTTT.

This clonotype has at least ten counts. The V gene is TRBV29-1, the J gene TRBJ2-5; D ambiguous. The germline V gene encodes CDR1 SQVTM and CDR2 ANQGSEA. The V end was cut by 4 bases, the J end by 1 base, with 10 bases between. The CDR3 is 13 residues long. The CDR3 DNA reads as TGCAGCGTTGGTTCGGTAGGCCAAGAGACCCAGTACTTC. Protein: CSVGSVGQETQYF. Full variable domain (rest looked up from reference TRBV29-1 and TRBJ2-5): SAVISQKPSRDICQRGTSLTIQCQVDSQVTMMFWYRQQPGQSLTLIATANQGSEATYESGFVIDKFPISRPNLTFSTLTVSNMSPEDSSIYLCSVGSVGQETQYFGPGTRLLVL.

This clonotype was recorded at least ten times. The CDR3 bases are TGCGCCAGCAGCTTATGGGACGGGTACAATGAGCAGTTCTTC. Its protein is CASSLWDGYNEQFF. The chain has TRBV5-1 and TRBJ2-1, with D perhaps assigned TRBD1 or TRBD2 (5 bases each). Trimming cost V 2 bases and J 4 bases, with 10 bases left between them. The CDR3 runs 14 residues. Per germline, CDR1 SGHRS and CDR2 YFSETQ.

This clonotype has only a few counts. The chain is built from TRBV6-6 and TRBJ2-7; 8 bases are shared with TRBD1. After removal of 7 bases from V and 2 bases from J, the junction contained 4 bases not matched to a gene. Germline assignment: CDR1 MNHNY and CDR2 SVGAGI (reference sequence). The CDR3 loop spans 13 amino acids. The CDR3 sequence is CASKDRETYEQYF. The CDR3 DNA is TGTGCCAGCAAGGACAGGGAGACCTACGAGCAGTACTTC.